This record looks at one T cell receptor beta chain sequence and its context. V was pared by 2 bases and J by 2 bases, with 8 bases between. This CDR3 is built from 14 residues. Looked up from germline, CDR1 is SGHNT and CDR2 is YYREEE (reference sequence). The entry originates in a study of blood T cell repertoires in COVID-19. At the level of the study: Sites across the United States, Italy and Spain contributed samples from acute and convalescent COVID-19. PBMCs, B-cell-depleted T cells, or T cells provided the cDNA or gDNA that made up the material.

Authors' methods: It was from reference gene primer amplification that nucleated cell counts were estimated. TCRdb's copy holds only in-frame clones and misses some; the assay was immunoSEQ multiplex PCR. That table is the source of V, J and clone size, and D and trimming were worked out from the DNA. The sample has 60,000 to 85,000 clones, just under 80% seen once. The V call is TRBV5-4, the J call TRBJ1-3, with D hard to call. The sequence came from a woman aged 55-69 years with acute or convalescent COVID-19. The sequencing input was peripheral blood. The CDR3: CASSFVWPGNTIYF. The DNA for the CDR3 is TGTGCCAGCAGCTTTGTGTGGCCTGGAAACACCATATATTTT.